These 15 T cell receptor beta chains came from one sample sequenced in a study of immune characteristics of hereditary and idiopathic chronic pancreatitis. Using immunoSEQ multiplex PCR, the repertoire was profiled, and TCRdb retains in-frame clones only, with some absent. The repertoire holds 13,000 to 15,000 clones, with around four fifths as singletons. Chronic pancreatitis tissue was collected during total pancreatectomy with islet autotransplantation. Specimen: pancreas tissue with hereditary chronic pancreatitis. The receptors here all came from a human donor with chronic pancreatitis.

The rearrangement links TRBV19 to TRBJ2-2; D might be TRBD1 (6 bases). V was cut by 3 bases and J by 1 base, with 9 bases left in between. This CDR3 region has 15 residues. The germline gives CDR1 LNHDA, CDR2 SQIVND (reference sequence). CDR3 DNA: TGTGCCAGTAGTATTCCGGGACAGAACACCGGGGAGCTGTTTTTT. Translation gives CASSIPGQNTGELFF.

This clone was seen just once. The rearrangement links TRBV2 to TRBJ2-1; TRBD2 matches at 8 bases. This CDR3 comprises 18 residues. The V gene end was trimmed by 1 base and the J gene end by 4 bases; junction bases not matched to a gene: 12. The germline V gene encodes CDR1 SNHLY and CDR2 FYNNEI. Here the CDR3 reads CASSEGGTQAGVYNEQFF. The CDR3 nucleotides read TGTGCCAGCAGTGAAGGCGGTACGCAAGCGGGAGTATACAATGAGCAGTTCTTC.

This clone is a singleton in its sample. V and J are TRBV7-6 and TRBJ2-1, with 9 bases that match TRBD2. Germline V gene data show CDR1 as SGHVS and CDR2 as FNYEAQ. The CDR3 is 17 residues long. V shed 5 bases, J shed 0 bases, and the junction held 8 bases outside the gene matches. CDR3 DNA sequence: TGTGCCAGCAGCCTCTCTTTAGCGGGAGACTCCTACAATGAGCAGTTCTTC. This gives the protein CASSLSLAGDSYNEQFF.

The chain employs TRBV5-1 and TRBJ2-7; a possible D gene is TRBD2 (5 bases). V gave up 1 base and J gave up 2 bases, with 10 bases separating them. The CDR3 extends over 14 amino acids. Germline V gene data show CDR1 as SGHRS and CDR2 as YFSETQ. CDR3 bases: TGCGCCAGCAGCTTGTTACTAGATCCCTACGAGCAGTACTTC. This codes for CASSLLLDPYEQYF.

Only a few counts were recorded for this clone. The CDR3 DNA sequence: TGTGCCAGCAGTACCTTGACAGGGGCCCTCCACTTT. Translating it yields CASSTLTGALHF. This rearrangement joins TRBV6-5 to TRBJ1-6, with 8 bases that match TRBD1. Germline CDR1 is MNHEY and CDR2 is SVGAGI. Losses at the gene ends were 5 bases for V and 14 bases for J; bases not matched to a gene: 5. This CDR3 is built from 12 residues.

J is TRBJ1-3 and V is TRBV6-1, with D unclear. The V gene's germline CDR1 is MNHNS and CDR2 SASEGT. V was cut by 2 bases and J by 0 bases, with 8 bases left in between. This CDR3 region has 15 residues. CDR3 in DNA: TGTGCCAGCAGTGAAAGGCCAGCCTCTGGAAACACCATATATTTT. This translates into CASSERPASGNTIYF.

This clone has just one count. The chain carries TRBV5-1 and TRBJ2-3, with 10 bases that match TRBD2. Germline V lookup: CDR1 SGHRS, CDR2 YFSETQ. With 1 base clipped from V and 4 bases from J, the junction kept 3 bases outside the gene matches. This CDR3 comprises 15 residues. The CDR3 loop reads CASSLLAGESDTQYF. CDR3 nucleotide sequence: TGCGCCAGCAGCTTGCTAGCGGGAGAGTCAGATACGCAGTATTTT.

This clone was observed a single time. The chain employs TRBV13 and TRBJ1-2; D uncertain. The CDR3 covers 14 residues. V lost 1 base, J lost 10 bases, and 16 bases lay in between. The germline V gene has CDR1 PRHDT and CDR2 FYEKMQ (reference sequence). CDR3 DNA sequence: TGTGCCAGCAGCTTAGAGAGCAGGAGGCTTGCCTACACCTTC. Protein: CASSLESRRLAYTF.

The chain's CDR3 is CASSLWAGEPQYF. The CDR3 DNA reads as TGTGCCAGCAGCTTGTGGGCGGGGGAGCCCCAGTACTTC. The chain uses TRBV7-3 and TRBJ2-5; 7 bases are a match to TRBD2. Per germline, CDR1 SGHTA and CDR2 FQGTGA. The J segment lost 9 bases and the V segment lost 3 bases, leaving 7 bases of the junction unmatched. The CDR3 has 13 residues.

The gene calls are TRBV5-1 and TRBJ2-7; TRBD2 matches 13 bases. Germline loops: CDR1 SGHRS, CDR2 YFSETQ. J was trimmed by 2 bases and V by 4 bases; bases with no gene match: 6. The CDR3 spans 16 residues. CDR3 in DNA: TGCGCCAGCAGCCCCGGGACTAGCGGGGCCACCTACGAGCAGTACTTC. It encodes CASSPGTSGATYEQYF.

The V call is TRBV18, the J call TRBJ2-7; 10 nucleotides align to TRBD2. This CDR3 is built from 15 residues. The junction had 4 bases not matched to a gene; V was cut back by 3 bases and J by 2 bases. Germline V gene data show CDR1 as KGHSH and CDR2 as LQKENI. The CDR3 loop is CASSPGLAEAYEQYF. Written as DNA, the CDR3 is TGTGCCAGCTCACCCGGACTAGCGGAAGCCTACGAGCAGTACTTC. Filled out from reference TRBV18 and TRBJ2-7, the complete variable domain reads NAGVMQNPRHLVRRRGQEARLRCSPMKGHSHVYWYRQLPEEGLKFMVYLQKENIIDESGMPKERFSAEFPKEGPSILRIQQVVRGDSAAYFCASSPGLAEAYEQYFGPGTRLTVT.

This clone is deemed medium-sized. V and J are TRBV7-8 and TRBJ1-2, with 7 nucleotides matching TRBD1. The CDR3 totals 15 residues. CDR1 SGHVS and CDR2 FQNEAQ come from the germline V gene. The junction had 9 bases not matched to a gene; V was cut back by 5 bases and J by 3 bases. Written as DNA, the CDR3 is TGTGCCAGCAGCCCCTCCGGGACAGCCTACTATGGCTACACCTTC. It encodes CASSPSGTAYYGYTF.

The genes are TRBV15 and TRBJ1-5, with 8 bases lining up with TRBD1. This CDR3 has 15 residues. J lost 7 bases, V lost 0 bases, and 5 bases had no gene match. Germline V gene lookup returns CDR1 LNHNV and CDR2 YYDKDF (reference sequence). CDR3 loop: CATSRDTGGWQPQHF. The CDR3 DNA is TGTGCCACCAGCAGAGATACAGGGGGTTGGCAGCCCCAGCATTTT.

As for this clone: The junction shows a germline mismatch at one end, possibly a read error. The same CDR3 is also encoded by other DNA sequences in this sample. This chain links TRBV7-9 with TRBJ1-2, with D possibly being TRBD1 (6 bases). CDR3 size: 14 residues. Looked up from germline, CDR1 is SEHNR and CDR2 is FQNEAQ (reference sequence). The CDR3 nucleotides are TGTGCCAGCAAGGGACGAGGGGGTAACTATGGCTACACTTTC. As protein: CASKGRGGNYGYTF.

The J gene is TRBJ2-5, the V gene TRBV19; D is unclear. This CDR3 has 15 residues. Germline-derived CDR1 and CDR2 are LNHDA and SQIVND (reference sequence). Trimming cost V 5 bases and J 5 bases, with 18 bases left between them. The DNA for the CDR3 is TGTGCCAGTAGTCTGACGGTCTCCCCCAAGGAGACCCAGTACTTC. It codes for CASSLTVSPKETQYF.